Sequencing of this TCR beta chain was carried out in a study of siplizumab effects on memory and regulatory T cells. The CDR3 loop spans 16 amino acids. The V and J ends lost 6 bases and 5 bases, in that order; junction bases with no gene match: 14. Per germline, CDR1 SNHLY and CDR2 FYNNEI. Assay: immunoSEQ multiplex PCR; the TCRdb copy retains only in-frame clones and omits some. The table includes some 100,000 clones, just under 95% detected once. The chain combines TRBV2 with TRBJ2-7, with 9 positions matching TRBD1. The material sequenced was non-Treg CD4+ T cells sorted from blood. This TCR derives from a human donor in good health. The CDR3: CASRGAPGQGIDEQYF. In DNA, the CDR3 is TGTGCCAGCAGAGGCGCTCCGGGACAGGGAATCGACGAGCAGTACTTC.